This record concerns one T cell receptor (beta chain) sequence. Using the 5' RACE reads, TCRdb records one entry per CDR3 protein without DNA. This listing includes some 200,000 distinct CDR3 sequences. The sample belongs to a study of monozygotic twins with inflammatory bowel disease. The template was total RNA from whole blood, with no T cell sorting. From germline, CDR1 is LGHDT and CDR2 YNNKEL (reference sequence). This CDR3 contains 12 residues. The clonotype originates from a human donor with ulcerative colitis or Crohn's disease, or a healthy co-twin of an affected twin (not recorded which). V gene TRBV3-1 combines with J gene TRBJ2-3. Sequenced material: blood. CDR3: CASSREKYSQYF.